This T cell receptor (beta chain) was identified during a study of T cells in tuberculosis. Points from the study as a whole: Active tuberculosis alpha repertoires lay closer to GMM-specific TCRs than controls'.

This CDR3 region has 15 residues. V shed 2 bases and J shed 3 bases, with 11 bases lying between them. Germline V gives CDR1 MNHNS, CDR2 SASEGT. Assay: immunoSEQ multiplex PCR; the TCRdb copy retains only in-frame clones and omits some. The table has 25,000 to 35,000 clones, around 94% seen once. Details on this clone: What it binds is unknown.

Sequencing was done on a sample of PBMCs. The chain recombines TRBV6-1 with TRBJ1-5; D is unclear. The sequence was obtained from a donor under 30 with latent tuberculosis or without tuberculosis infection. The CDR3 loop is CASSETYWANQPQHF. The CDR3 coding sequence is TGTGCCAGCAGTGAAACCTATTGGGCCAATCAGCCCCAGCATTTT.